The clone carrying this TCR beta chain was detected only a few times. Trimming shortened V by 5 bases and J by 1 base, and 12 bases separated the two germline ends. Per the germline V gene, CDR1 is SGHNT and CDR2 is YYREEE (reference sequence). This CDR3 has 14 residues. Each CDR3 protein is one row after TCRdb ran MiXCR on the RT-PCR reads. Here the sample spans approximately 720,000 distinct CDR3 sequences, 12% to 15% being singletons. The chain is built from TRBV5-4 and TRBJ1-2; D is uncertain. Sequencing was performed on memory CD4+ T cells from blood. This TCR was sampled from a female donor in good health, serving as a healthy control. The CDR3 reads CASSKPGFNYGYTF. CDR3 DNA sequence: TGTGCCAGCAGTAAACCCGGGTTTAACTATGGCTACACCTTC.